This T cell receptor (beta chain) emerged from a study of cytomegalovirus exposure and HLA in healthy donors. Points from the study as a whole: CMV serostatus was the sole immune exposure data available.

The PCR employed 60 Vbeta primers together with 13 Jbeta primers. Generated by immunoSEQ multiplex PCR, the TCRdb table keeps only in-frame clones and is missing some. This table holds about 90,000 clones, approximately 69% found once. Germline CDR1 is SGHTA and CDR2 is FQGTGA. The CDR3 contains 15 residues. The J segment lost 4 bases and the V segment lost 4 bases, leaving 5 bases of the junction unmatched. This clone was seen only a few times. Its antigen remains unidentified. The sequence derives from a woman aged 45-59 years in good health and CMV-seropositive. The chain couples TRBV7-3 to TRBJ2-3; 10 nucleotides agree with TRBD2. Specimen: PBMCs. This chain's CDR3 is CASSSTSGVADTQYF. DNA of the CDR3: TGTGCCAGCAGCTCAACTAGCGGGGTGGCAGATACGCAGTATTTT.